The 19 T cell receptor beta chains presented below share a single source sample, sequenced in a study of blood T cell repertoires in COVID-19. Profiled with immunoSEQ multiplex PCR; TCRdb holds only in-frame clones, not every one. In the table there are around 130,000 clones, roughly four fifths of which are singletons. The sample was peripheral blood. The source is a human donor in a cohort sampled during active COVID-19.

V gene TRBV5-6 combines with J gene TRBJ1-2, with 8 bases fitting TRBD1. V dropped 3 bases and J dropped 1; count of bases not matched to a gene: 11. Germline lookup yields CDR1 SGHDT and CDR2 YYEEEE. This CDR3 region has 17 residues. The CDR3 nucleotides read TGTGCCAGCAGCTCGCTCCCTGGACAGGGAGGTAACTATGGCTACACCTTC. Its protein is CASSSLPGQGGNYGYTF.

This chain links TRBV9 with TRBJ1-4; perhaps TRBD1 as D (6 bases). Germline CDR1 SGDLS, CDR2 YYNGEE. CDR3 length equals 15 residues. V lost 3 bases to trimming and J lost 6 bases, with 15 bases between them. The CDR3 nucleotides read TGTGCCAGCAGCGAAGGACAGTTAGGAGATGAAAAACTGTTTTTT. Its protein is CASSEGQLGDEKLFF. Looking up the rest from reference TRBV9 and TRBJ1-4 gives the full variable domain: DSGVTQTPKHLITATGQRVTLRCSPRSGDLSVYWYQQSLDQGLQFLIQYYNGEERAKGNILERFSAQQFPDLHSELNLSSLELGDSALYFCASSEGQLGDEKLFFGSGTQLSVL.

The chain carries TRBV12-2 and TRBJ2-7; TRBD2 is the table's D call, not checked against the DNA. TRBV12-2 is a pseudogene locus. This CDR3 region has 16 residues. CDR3 in DNA: TGTGCAAGTCGCTCGGGACTAGCGGGGGGGCACTACGAGCAGTACTTC. This encodes CASRSGLAGGHYEQYF.

This chain connects TRBV2 to TRBJ2-5; 8 bases are shared with TRBD1. This CDR3 comprises 14 residues. J gave up 4 bases and V 4 bases, and 5 bases lay outside the gene matches. CDR1 SNHLY and CDR2 FYNNEI come from the germline V gene. This CDR3 is CASSAQGAVETQYF. The CDR3 coding sequence is TGTGCCAGCAGTGCTCAGGGGGCGGTAGAGACCCAGTACTTC. Full variable domain (rest looked up from reference TRBV2 and TRBJ2-5): EPEVTQTPSHQVTQMGQEVILRCVPISNHLYFYWYRQILGQKVEFLVSFYNNEISEKSEIFDDQFSVERPDGSNFTLKIRSTKLEDSAMYFCASSAQGAVETQYFGPGTRLLVL.

This chain uses TRBV18 with TRBJ1-1, with a weak D call TRBD1 (6 bases). CDR1 is KGHSH, CDR2 LQKENI, per germline. The V and J ends lost 3 bases and 2 bases respectively, with 7 bases between them. CDR3 length: 13 amino acids. The CDR3 loop is CASSPTGNTEAFF. Here the CDR3 DNA reads TGTGCCAGCTCACCGACAGGTAACACTGAAGCTTTCTTT.

This rearrangement joins TRBV5-5 to TRBJ1-4; TRBD1 aligns across 8 bases. Trimming cost V 3 bases and J 8 bases; bases outside gene matches: 6. Germline V gives CDR1 SGHKS, CDR2 YYEKEE (reference sequence). CDR3 length equals 14 residues. The CDR3 nucleotides are TGTGCCAGCAGCTCGGACAGGGAATACGAAAAACTGTTTTTT. It encodes CASSSDREYEKLFF.

The chain uses TRBV2 and TRBJ2-2; 7 bases agree with TRBD2. The CDR3 has 14 residues. Germline V gene sequence: CDR1 SNHLY, CDR2 FYNNEI. The V segment lost 4 bases and the J segment 6 bases; nucleotides outside the gene matches: 5. The CDR3 reads CASSVRGTPGELFF. CDR3 bases: TGTGCCAGCAGTGTGCGGGGGACCCCCGGGGAGCTGTTTTTT.

V is TRBV5-1 and J is TRBJ2-3, with 7 bases lining up with TRBD2. V lost 4 bases, J lost 1 base, and 12 bases stayed unmatched. Germline assignment: CDR1 SGHRS and CDR2 YFSETQ. The CDR3 totals 17 residues. CDR3 residues: CASSPRGAGSGTDTQYF. In DNA, the CDR3 is TGCGCCAGCAGCCCCCGTGGAGCGGGGTCAGGCACAGATACGCAGTATTTT.

The chain employs TRBV11-3 and TRBJ2-3; a possible D gene is TRBD2 (5 bases). The CDR3 runs to 14 residues. Trimming pared 0 bases from V and 8 bases from J, leaving 12 bases between. Germline loops: CDR1 SGHNT, CDR2 YENEEA. The CDR3: CASSLDRRTVTQYF. The CDR3 DNA reads TGTGCCAGCAGCTTAGATCGACGGACTGTTACGCAGTATTTT.

The V call is TRBV3-1 (or the pseudogene TRBV3-2), the J call TRBJ2-3; D unresolved. Trimming shortened V by 5 bases and J by 0 bases, and 15 bases separated the two germline ends. Looked up from germline, CDR1 is LGHDT and CDR2 is YNNKEL (reference sequence). CDR3 length: 16 amino acids. The DNA for the CDR3 is TGTGCCAGCAGCTTTGGCTCCTCTCTTAGCACAGATACGCAGTATTTT. Its protein is CASSFGSSLSTDTQYF.

With respect to this clone: At one of its ends the junction is not consistent with the germline gene, which may arise from a read error. The chain combines TRBV27 with TRBJ2-2; 8 bases fit TRBD1. The germline CDR1 and CDR2 sequences are MNHEY and SMNVEV (reference sequence). CDR3 size: 16 residues. CDR3 DNA: TGTGCCAGCAGGATCCGAGGACAGGGCGGGACCGGGAAGCTGTTTTTT. This codes for CASRIRGQGGTGKLFF.

V is TRBV29-1 and J is TRBJ1-2; D remains ambiguous. The CDR3 has 14 amino acids. V shed 7 bases and J shed 5 bases, with 20 bases lying between them. The germline V gene has CDR1 SQVTM and CDR2 ANQGSEA. CDR3 nucleotide sequence: TGCAGCGGTGAGGCCCTCCCTCCCCTTTATGGCTACACCTTC. It codes for CSGEALPPLYGYTF.

This clone occurred many times. The V and J genes are TRBV11-2 and TRBJ2-7; TRBD1 is a possible D gene (6 bases). V dropped 0 bases and J dropped 1 base, with 7 bases sitting between them. Germline CDR1 reads SGHAT; CDR2 reads FQNNGV. This CDR3 region has 14 residues. In nucleotides, the CDR3 is TGTGCCAGCAGCTTAGATACAGGGTCCTACGAGCAGTACTTC. It is translated as CASSLDTGSYEQYF. Variable domain in full (rest from reference TRBV11-2 and TRBJ2-7): EAGVAQSPRYKIIEKRQSVAFWCNPISGHATLYWYQQILGQGPKLLIQFQNNGVVDDSQLPKDRFSAERLKGVDSTLKIQPAKLEDSAVYLCASSLDTGSYEQYFGPGTRLTVT.

Of note for this clone: The identical CDR3 is also encoded by other nucleotide sequences in the sample. This chain connects TRBV21-1 to TRBJ1-6; TRBD1, the D gene given by the table, was not confirmed from the DNA. TRBV21-1 is deemed a pseudogene. This CDR3 has 16 amino acids. The DNA of the CDR3 is TGTGCCAGCAGCCCGGGTGGGGCAGAGAGAAATTCACCCCTCCACTTT. The encoded protein is CASSPGGAERNSPLHF.

As for this clone: Other nucleotide sequences in the sample specify the same CDR3. The V and J genes are TRBV6-5 and TRBJ2-5; 11 positions match TRBD2. The V gene end was trimmed by 5 bases and the J gene end by 5 bases; junction bases not matched to a gene: 4. Germline assignment: CDR1 MNHEY and CDR2 SVGAGI. CDR3 size: 14 residues. CDR3 in amino acids: CASSRTSGGETQYF. The CDR3 nucleotides are TGTGCCAGCAGTCGTACTAGCGGGGGCGAGACCCAGTACTTC.

V usage is TRBV25-1 and J usage is TRBJ2-5, with D perhaps TRBD1 (5 bases). Germline loops: CDR1 MGHDK, CDR2 SYGVNS. The CDR3 is 14 residues long. V was clipped by 5 bases and J by 5 bases, with 15 bases between them. The DNA for the CDR3 is TGTGCCAGCAGTAATCCAGGGCATGGGGAGACCCAGTACTTC. Protein product: CASSNPGHGETQYF.

V and J are TRBV11-2 and TRBJ1-2; perhaps TRBD1 as D (5 bases). The germline V gene has CDR1 SGHAT and CDR2 FQNNGV. The CDR3 has 16 amino acids. V lost 0 bases to trimming and J lost 7 bases, with 18 bases between them. This CDR3 reads CASSLDSATARSGYTF. The CDR3 nucleotides are TGTGCCAGCAGCTTAGATTCTGCGACAGCTCGGAGTGGCTACACCTTC.

The rearrangement links TRBV6-1 to TRBJ2-3; 10 bases match TRBD2. V gave up 3 bases and J gave up 5 bases; unmatched junction bases: 5. Germline V gene data show CDR1 as MNHNS and CDR2 as SASEGT. This CDR3 has 15 amino acids. CDR3 DNA: TGTGCCAGCAGTGAGATAGCGGGGGGCGGAGATACGCAGTATTTT. Protein: CASSEIAGGGDTQYF.

The chain carries TRBV29-1 and TRBJ2-5; 9 bases map to TRBD2. V dropped 7 bases and J dropped 5; count of bases not matched to a gene: 8. Germline CDR1 and CDR2: SQVTM and ANQGSEA. The CDR3 loop spans 13 amino acids. Here the CDR3 DNA reads TGCAGCGCCGCGGGGGGGCCCTTGGAGACCCAGTACTTC. It is translated as CSAAGGPLETQYF.